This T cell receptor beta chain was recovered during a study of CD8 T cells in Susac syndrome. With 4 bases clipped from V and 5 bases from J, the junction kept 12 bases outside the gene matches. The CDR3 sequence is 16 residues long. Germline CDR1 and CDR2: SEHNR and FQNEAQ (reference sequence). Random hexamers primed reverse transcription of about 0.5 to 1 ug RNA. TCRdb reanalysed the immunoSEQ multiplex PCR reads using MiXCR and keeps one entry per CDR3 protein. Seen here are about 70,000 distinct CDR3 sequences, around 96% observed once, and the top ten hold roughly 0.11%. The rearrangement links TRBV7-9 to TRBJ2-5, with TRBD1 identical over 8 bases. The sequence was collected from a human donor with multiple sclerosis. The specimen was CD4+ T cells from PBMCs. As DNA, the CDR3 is TGTGCCAGCAGCTCCGGACAGGGCGGTCTTGGGGAGACCCAGTACTTC. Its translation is CASSSGQGGLGETQYF.